This T cell receptor (beta chain) was retrieved from a study of OX40 agonist ivuxolimab in advanced cancers. Turning to the study itself: Prior therapy, whether anti-PD-1, anti-PD-L1 or anti-CTLA-4, was allowed, and under 50% had some. Study-wide results and caveats: Within 6 weeks, CD4+ and CD8+ blood T cells expanded clonally at 0.1 to 3.0 mg/kg. Certain nonresponding patients likewise had low normalized T-cell clonal expansion. Researchers report that CD8+ T cells had, on average, more expanded clones than CD4+.

Some clones are missing from TCRdb's copy, which holds only in-frame ones; the method was immunoSEQ multiplex PCR. Here the sample spans approximately 100,000 clones, roughly nine tenths being singletons. This CDR3 comprises 14 residues. V dropped 0 bases and J dropped 0 bases, with 6 bases sitting between them. Germline loops: CDR1 SGHDT, CDR2 YYEEEE. As to this clone: Its cognate antigen is unknown.

Sequenced material: CD4+ or CD8+ T cells sorted from blood, taken in a trial of the OX40 agonist ivuxolimab. This chain joins TRBV5-6 and TRBJ2-5; a possible D gene is TRBD1 (5 bases). The source of this sequence is an adult with an advanced solid tumor such as melanoma, head and neck, liver or kidney cancer. CDR3 loop: CASSLGTNQETQYF. CDR3 sequence (DNA): TGTGCCAGCAGCTTGGGGACAAACCAAGAGACCCAGTACTTC.